These 9 T cell receptor beta chains came from one sample sequenced in a study of CXCR3-negative and CXCR3-positive naive CD8 T cells. Findings and limits, study-wide: TRB CDR3s were more hydrophobic in CXCR3-positive than in CXCR3-negative naive cells.

For these TCRs, the target antigens are not known. In preparing the TRB cDNA libraries, 5' RACE with UMI labels was used. TCRdb re-called the 5' RACE reads, yielding one record per CDR3 amino acid sequence without DNA. The sample has 130,000 to 150,000 distinct CDR3 sequences. The source material was naive CXCR3+ CD8+ T cells from blood. Regarding subset: CD45RO-CCR7+CD27+CD95- naive CD8+ T cells expressing CXCR3 (TNR3+). Receptor source: a human donor in good health. Some clones in this sample may be carry-over from other donors' samples.

J is TRBJ2-1 and V is TRBV20-1; the TCRdb call, TRBD1, lacks DNA for checking. The CDR3 has 16 amino acids. Germline CDR1 reads DFQATT; CDR2 reads SNEGSKA (reference sequence). Here the CDR3 reads CSARDPITGGLNEQFF.

The CDR3 region is CSVEWDRAYNEQFF. This rearrangement joins TRBV29-1 to TRBJ2-1; the D call from TCRdb, TRBD1, cannot be confirmed without DNA. The CDR3 contains 14 residues. Germline CDR1 SQVTM, CDR2 ANQGSEA.

The gene calls are TRBV14 and TRBJ1-1. The CDR3 totals 14 residues. The germline V gene has CDR1 SGHDN and CDR2 FVKESK. The CDR3: CASSQGQTNTEAFF. The full variable domain, rest sourced from reference TRBV14 and TRBJ1-1, is EAGVTQFPSHSVIEKGQTVTLRCDPISGHDNLYWYRRVMGKEIKFLLHFVKESKQDESGMPNNRFLAERTGGTYSTLKVQPAELEDSGVYFCASSQGQTNTEAFFGQGTRLTVV.

The CDR3 sequence: CATSIGLAGMYEQYF. The rearrangement joins TRBV15 to TRBJ2-7; TCRdb designates TRBD2, a call that cannot be tested without DNA. CDR3 size: 15 residues. Per germline, CDR1 LNHNV and CDR2 YYDKDF (reference sequence).

V usage is TRBV12-3 or TRBV12-4 and J usage is TRBJ2-7. This CDR3 has 15 residues. The CDR3 loop is CASSQRSYTSYEQYF.

The chain employs TRBV7-9 and TRBJ2-7. Per germline, CDR1 SEHNR and CDR2 FQNEAQ (reference sequence). The CDR3 is 15 residues long. CDR3: CASSLRTGPSYEQYF.

The chain carries TRBV10-3 and TRBJ2-1. Germline-derived CDR1 and CDR2 are ENHRY and SYGVKD. The CDR3 covers 14 residues. CDR3 sequence reads: CAISDGATYNEQFF.

This chain connects TRBV5-4 to TRBJ2-5; as DNA is missing, the TRBD2 call by TCRdb cannot be tested. The length of the CDR3 is 14 residues. Looked up from germline, CDR1 is SGHNT and CDR2 is YYREEE (reference sequence). The CDR3: CASSGVGGLETQYF.

The gene calls are TRBV7-9 and TRBJ1-2; lacking DNA, the TRBD1 call made by TCRdb goes unchecked. The CDR3 totals 15 residues. Germline loops: CDR1 SEHNR, CDR2 FQNEAQ (reference sequence). CDR3 amino acids: CASSPSTDPRYGYTF.